One and the same sample provided the 15 T cell receptor beta chains below, sequenced in a study of T cell responses to AZD1222 COVID-19 vaccine. This table comes from immunoSEQ multiplex PCR, and its TCRdb copy is limited to in-frame clones, with some not included. The sample consists of roughly 150,000 clones, 85% to 95% of them appearing once. The specimen was peripheral blood, collected on day 0 of AZD1222 vaccination. These receptors were obtained from an adult in good health.

The chain employs TRBV10-1 and TRBJ1-1, with D tentatively TRBD1 (5 bases). Deletions cut 2 bases from V and 8 bases from J, with 12 bases between. This CDR3 is built from 13 residues. Germline loops: CDR1 WNHNN, CDR2 SYGVQD (reference sequence). Written as DNA, the CDR3 is TGCGCCAGCAGTGAGAGGTTGGGGGGGGAAGCTTTCTTT. Its translation is CASSERLGGEAFF.

The chain has TRBV6-6 and TRBJ2-1, with D possibly matching TRBD1 (6 bases). The V end lost 6 bases, the J end lost 5 bases, and 17 bases lay between the germline ends. This CDR3 comprises 15 residues. Germline V gives CDR1 MNHNY, CDR2 SVGAGI (reference sequence). The CDR3 here is CASRSRDILNNEQFF. CDR3 coding DNA: TGTGCCAGCAGATCCCGGGACATATTAAACAATGAGCAGTTCTTC.

The chain couples TRBV15 to TRBJ2-1; no reliable D call. V was shortened by 0 bases and J by 2 bases, with 11 bases between the two germline ends. CDR1 is LNHNV, CDR2 YYDKDF, per germline (reference sequence). This CDR3 has 16 residues. CDR3 residues: CATSREAVPPYNEQFF. In nucleotides, the CDR3 is TGTGCCACCAGCAGAGAGGCGGTCCCACCCTACAATGAGCAGTTCTTC.

The V and J genes are TRBV6-1 and TRBJ1-2; D is possibly TRBD1 (6 bases). V was trimmed by 0 bases and J by 5 bases, leaving 10 bases between them. In germline, CDR1 is MNHNS, CDR2 SASEGT. The CDR3 runs to 14 residues. The DNA for the CDR3 is TGTGCCAGCAGTGAAGCCCCGAGGGGGTATGGCTACACCTTC. It is translated as CASSEAPRGYGYTF.

This chain connects TRBV30 to TRBJ1-1; D not resolved. In germline, CDR1 is GTSNPN, CDR2 SVGIG (reference sequence). The V gene lost 1 base and the J gene lost 5 bases, with 8 bases spanning the gap. CDR3 size: 12 residues. In DNA form, the CDR3 reads TGTGCCTGGAGTGCGCAGTATACTGAAGCTTTCTTT. It encodes CAWSAQYTEAFF.

This CDR3 reads CAWSVGGAETQYF. In DNA, the CDR3 is TGTGCCTGGAGTGTTGGCGGTGCGGAGACCCAGTACTTC. The rearrangement joins TRBV30 to TRBJ2-5, with no clear D. This CDR3 comprises 13 residues. Germline V lookup: CDR1 GTSNPN, CDR2 SVGIG (reference sequence). V was clipped by 0 bases and J by 5 bases, with 10 bases between them.

The chain employs TRBV5-1 and TRBJ2-5, with D perhaps TRBD2 (7 bases). This CDR3 is 14 amino acids long. CDR1 and CDR2 (germline): SGHRS, YFSETQ. V lost 1 base and J lost 4, with 11 bases in between. The DNA for the CDR3 is TGCGCCAGCAGCTTGTACAGGGAGGGAGAGACCCAGTACTTC. Translation: CASSLYREGETQYF. Complete variable domain (other parts from reference TRBV5-1 and TRBJ2-5): KAGVTQTPRYLIKTRGQQVTLSCSPISGHRSVSWYQQTPGQGLQFLFEYFSETQRNKGNFPGRFSGRQFSNSRSEMNVSTLELGDSALYLCASSLYREGETQYFGPGTRLLVL.

This clone showed up many times. The V and J genes are TRBV5-1 and TRBJ2-7, with a tentative D call TRBD1 (6 bases). V lost 5 bases to trimming and J lost 3 bases, with 12 bases between them. Germline values: CDR1 SGHRS, CDR2 YFSETQ. The CDR3 consists of 13 residues. The CDR3: CASRTGEVYEQYF. Written as DNA, the CDR3 is TGCGCCAGCAGGACAGGTGAAGTCTACGAGCAGTACTTC.

The J gene is TRBJ2-1, the V gene TRBV4-1, with 8 bases aligning to TRBD2. V shed 4 bases and J 5 bases; nucleotides not matched to a gene: 7. Germline V gives CDR1 MGHRA, CDR2 YSYEKL. The CDR3 has 15 residues. The CDR3 bases are TGCGCCAGCAGCCTACCGGGACTAGGGAACAATGAGCAGTTCTTC. This gives the protein CASSLPGLGNNEQFF.

This clone was seen more than once but under ten times. The CDR3 sequence: CASSLGTSGPGELFF. CDR3 bases: TGTGCCAGCAGTCTGGGGACTAGCGGACCCGGGGAGCTGTTTTTT. V and J are TRBV2 and TRBJ2-2; 11 positions agree with TRBD2. The V gene end was trimmed by 5 bases and the J gene end by 6 bases; junction bases not matched to a gene: 5. From germline, CDR1 is SNHLY and CDR2 FYNNEI. The CDR3 has 15 residues.

This clone is a singleton in its sample. This chain uses TRBV7-3 with TRBJ2-1; perhaps D is TRBD1 or TRBD2 (5 bases each). Germline V gives CDR1 SGHTA, CDR2 FQGTGA. The CDR3 contains 16 residues. V was clipped by 5 bases and J by 4 bases, with 18 bases between them. The CDR3 DNA follows: TGTGCCAGCAGCCCCAGGTCAAACGGGGCTTACAATGAGCAGTTCTTC. Residues: CASSPRSNGAYNEQFF.

The V call is TRBV10-2, the J call TRBJ2-2, with TRBD1 identical over 7 bases. V dropped 7 bases and J dropped 3; count of bases not matched to a gene: 5. The germline V gene encodes CDR1 WSHSY and CDR2 SAAADI. The CDR3 is made up of 14 amino acids. Here the CDR3 reads CASNTQGYTGELFF. As DNA, the CDR3 is TGCGCCAGCAATACACAGGGGTACACCGGGGAGCTGTTTTTT.

This chain uses TRBV18 with TRBJ1-1, with D uncertain. Trimming removed 3 bases at V and 3 bases at J, with 8 bases between. The CDR3 covers 13 residues. Germline V gene lookup returns CDR1 KGHSH and CDR2 LQKENI. The CDR3 region is CASSPQRDTEAFF. CDR3 coding DNA: TGTGCCAGCTCACCTCAGCGGGACACTGAAGCTTTCTTT.

The chain is built from TRBV12-3 or TRBV12-4 and TRBJ2-2; maybe TRBD1 (6 bases). This CDR3 spans 13 amino acids. V shed 7 bases and J shed 4 bases, with 10 bases lying between them. Here the CDR3 DNA reads TGTGCCAGCACGGGACATTTCACCGGGGAGCTGTTTTTT. This sequence encodes CASTGHFTGELFF.

This chain joins TRBV11-3 and TRBJ1-1; 7 bases match TRBD1. V lost 5 bases, J lost 4 bases, and 4 bases stayed unmatched. There are 13 residues in the CDR3. The germline V gene has CDR1 SGHNT and CDR2 YENEEA. CDR3 sequence reads: CASSRQGGTEAFF. DNA for the CDR3: TGTGCCAGCAGCAGACAGGGTGGCACTGAAGCTTTCTTT.